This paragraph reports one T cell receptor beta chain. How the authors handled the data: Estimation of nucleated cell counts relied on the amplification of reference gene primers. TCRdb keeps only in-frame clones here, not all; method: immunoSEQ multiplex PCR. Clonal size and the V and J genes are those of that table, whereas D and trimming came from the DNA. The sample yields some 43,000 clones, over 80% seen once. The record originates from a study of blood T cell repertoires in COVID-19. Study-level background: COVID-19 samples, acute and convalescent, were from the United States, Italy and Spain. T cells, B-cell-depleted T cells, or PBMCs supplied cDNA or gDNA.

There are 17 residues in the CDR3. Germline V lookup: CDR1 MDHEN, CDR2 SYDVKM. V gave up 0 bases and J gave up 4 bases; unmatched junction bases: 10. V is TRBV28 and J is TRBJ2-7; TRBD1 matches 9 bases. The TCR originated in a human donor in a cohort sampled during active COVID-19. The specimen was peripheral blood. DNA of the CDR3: TGTGCCAGCAGTTTATGGAGAGACAGGGGGGGTCCATACGAGCAGTACTTC. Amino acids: CASSLWRDRGGPYEQYF.